These T cell receptor beta chains were read from a single sample in a study of response to subunit inactivated influenza vaccine. Using its own MiXCR run on the RT-PCR reads, TCRdb lists one record per CDR3 protein. The table shows hundreds of thousands of distinct CDR3 sequences, with about 15% occurring only once. This sample comprised PBMCs from blood, obtained around two weeks before vaccination. The receptors originated from a man over 45 who received an inactivated influenza vaccine. Each CDR3 is given with its conserved first and last residue. A D gene is named only where the DNA matches it firmly. Clone size is stated in some rows and not others, as once, few, many or a class when expanded.

d_gene | j_gene | v_gene | abundance | CDR3nt | CDR3aa
TRBD1 | TRBJ1-2 | TRBV29-1 | NA | TGCAGCGTTGATGGGCAATCGACAGGGGGCAACTATGGCTACACCTTC | CSVDGQSTGGNYGYTF
NA | TRBJ2-3 | TRBV12-3/TRBV12-4 | few | TGTGCCAGCAGTTTAGGTTGGCGGGCAGATACGCAGTATTTT | CASSLGWRADTQYF
NA | TRBJ2-2 | TRBV27 | NA | TGTGCCAGCAGTTCTTCAGGTCTGGCTTTGAGCGGGGAGCTGTTTTTT | CASSSSGLALSGELFF
NA | TRBJ2-2 | TRBV5-1 | NA | TGCGCCAGCAGCTTTAGTGAGTCCGGGGAGCTGTTTTTT | CASSFSESGELFF
NA | TRBJ1-2 | TRBV5-1 | many | TGCGCCAGCAGCTTAACAGCCCTCCGGAGCTACACCTTC | CASSLTALRSYTF
NA | TRBJ2-3 | TRBV28 | few | TGTGCCAGCAGTCTCCCCCGTGGGGGAGGCGTCAGTGCAGATACGCAGTATTTT | CASSLPRGGGVSADTQYF
TRBD2 | TRBJ2-7 | TRBV5-1 | few | TGCGCCAGCAGCTTCCTTGAGGGTAGCGGGAGATTCAACGAGCAGTACTTC | CASSFLEGSGRFNEQYF
TRBD2 | TRBJ2-7 | TRBV6-2/TRBV6-3 | NA | TGTGCCAGCAGTCCGCTCGGACTAGCGGTTACCTACGAGCAGTACTTC | CASSPLGLAVTYEQYF
TRBD1 | TRBJ2-1 | TRBV10-3 | NA | TGTGCCATCAGTGAGTCGTGGACAGGGGACTACAATGAGCAGTTCTTC | CAISESWTGDYNEQFF
NA | TRBJ2-1 | TRBV27 | NA | TGTGCCAGCAGTCAGGGGATACCGAGCTCCTACAATGAGCAGTTCTTC | CASSQGIPSSYNEQFF
NA | TRBJ2-7 | TRBV4-1 | NA | TGCGCCAGCAGCCTTAGGACACGTTACGAGCAGTACTTC | CASSLRTRYEQYF
NA | TRBJ1-1 | TRBV9 | NA | TGTGCCAGCAGCGTAGGTCTCGCACGGAACACTGAAGCTTTCTTT | CASSVGLARNTEAFF